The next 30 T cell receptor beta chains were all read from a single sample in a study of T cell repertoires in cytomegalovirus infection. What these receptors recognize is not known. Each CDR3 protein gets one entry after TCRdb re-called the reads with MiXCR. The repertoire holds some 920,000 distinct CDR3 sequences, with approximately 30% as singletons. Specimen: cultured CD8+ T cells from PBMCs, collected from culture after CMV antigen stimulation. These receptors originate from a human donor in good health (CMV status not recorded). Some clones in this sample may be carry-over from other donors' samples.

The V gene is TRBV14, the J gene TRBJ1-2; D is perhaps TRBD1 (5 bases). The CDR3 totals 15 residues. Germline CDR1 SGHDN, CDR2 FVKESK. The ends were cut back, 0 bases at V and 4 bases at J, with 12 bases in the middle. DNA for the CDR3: TGTGCCAGCAGCCAAGATCGACGGGGCGGCTATGGCTACACCTTC. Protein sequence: CASSQDRRGGYGYTF. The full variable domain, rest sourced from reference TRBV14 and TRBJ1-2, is EAGVTQFPSHSVIEKGQTVTLRCDPISGHDNLYWYRRVMGKEIKFLLHFVKESKQDESGMPNNRFLAERTGGTYSTLKVQPAELEDSGVYFCASSQDRRGGYGYTFGSGTRLTVV.

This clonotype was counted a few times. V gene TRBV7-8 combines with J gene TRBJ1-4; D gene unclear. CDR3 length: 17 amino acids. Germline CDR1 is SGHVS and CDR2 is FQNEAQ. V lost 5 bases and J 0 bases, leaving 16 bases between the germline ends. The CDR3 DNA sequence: TGTGCCAGCAGCCTCTTTAGAACAGCTGCAACTAATGAAAAACTGTTTTTT. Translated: CASSLFRTAATNEKLFF.

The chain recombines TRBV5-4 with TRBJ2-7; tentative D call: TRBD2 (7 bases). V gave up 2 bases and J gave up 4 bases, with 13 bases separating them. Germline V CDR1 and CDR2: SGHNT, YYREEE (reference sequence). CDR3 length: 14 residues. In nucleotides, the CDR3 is TGTGCCAGCAGCTTTGGCGGGGGCCAGTACGAGCAGTACGTC. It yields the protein CASSFGGGQYEQYV.

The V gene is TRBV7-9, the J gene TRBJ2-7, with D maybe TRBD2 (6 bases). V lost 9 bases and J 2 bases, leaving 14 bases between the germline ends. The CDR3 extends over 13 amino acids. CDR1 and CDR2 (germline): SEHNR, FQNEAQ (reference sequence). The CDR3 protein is CASMGQRAYEQYF. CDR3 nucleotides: TGTGCCAGTATGGGCCAGCGGGCCTACGAGCAGTACTTC.

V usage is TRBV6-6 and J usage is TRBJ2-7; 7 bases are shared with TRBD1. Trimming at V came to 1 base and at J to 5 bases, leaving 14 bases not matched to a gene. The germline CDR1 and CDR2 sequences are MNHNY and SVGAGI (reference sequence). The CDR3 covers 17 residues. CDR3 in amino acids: CASSYLRDRQGGHEQYF. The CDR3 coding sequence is TGTGCCAGCAGTTACTTAAGGGACAGACAAGGGGGCCACGAGCAGTACTTC.

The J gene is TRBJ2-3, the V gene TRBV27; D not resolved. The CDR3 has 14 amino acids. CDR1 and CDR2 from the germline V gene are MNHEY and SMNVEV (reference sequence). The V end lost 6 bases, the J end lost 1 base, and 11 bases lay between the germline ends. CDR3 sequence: CASSFGTRTDTQYF. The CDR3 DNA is TGTGCCAGCAGCTTTGGTACTCGCACAGATACGCAGTATTTT.

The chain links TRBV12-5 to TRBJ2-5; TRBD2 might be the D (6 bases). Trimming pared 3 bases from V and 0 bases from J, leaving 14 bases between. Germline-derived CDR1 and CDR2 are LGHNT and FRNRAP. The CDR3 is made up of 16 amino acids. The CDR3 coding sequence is TGTGCTAGTGGTTTTGGAACGGAGGGGTACCAAGAGACCCAGTACTTC. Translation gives CASGFGTEGYQETQYF.

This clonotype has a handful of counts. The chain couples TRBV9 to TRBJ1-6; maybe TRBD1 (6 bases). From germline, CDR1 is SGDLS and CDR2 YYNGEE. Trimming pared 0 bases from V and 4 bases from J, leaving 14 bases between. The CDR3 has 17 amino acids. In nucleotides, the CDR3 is TGTGCCAGCAGCGTAGATAAAGGGGGAAGATATAATTCACCCCTCCACTTT. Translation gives CASSVDKGGRYNSPLHF.

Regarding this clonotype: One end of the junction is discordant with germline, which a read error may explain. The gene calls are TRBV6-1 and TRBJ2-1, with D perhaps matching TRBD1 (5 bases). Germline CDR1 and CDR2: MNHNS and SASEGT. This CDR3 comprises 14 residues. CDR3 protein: CTSSWGGLYNEQFF. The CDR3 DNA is TGTACCAGCAGTTGGGGCGGATTGTACAATGAGCAGTTCTTC.

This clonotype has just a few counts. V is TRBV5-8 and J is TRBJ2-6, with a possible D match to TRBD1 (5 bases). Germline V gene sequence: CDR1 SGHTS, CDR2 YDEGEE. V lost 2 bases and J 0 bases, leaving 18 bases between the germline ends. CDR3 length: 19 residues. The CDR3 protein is CASSFETEDIGSGANVLTF. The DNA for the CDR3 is TGTGCCAGCAGCTTTGAGACAGAGGATATTGGCTCTGGGGCCAACGTCCTGACTTTC.

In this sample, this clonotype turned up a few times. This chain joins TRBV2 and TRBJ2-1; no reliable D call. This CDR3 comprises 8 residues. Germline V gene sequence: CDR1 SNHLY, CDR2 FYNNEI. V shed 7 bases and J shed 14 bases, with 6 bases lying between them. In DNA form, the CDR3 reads TGTGCCAGCATGGCAGAGTTCTTC. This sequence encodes CASMAEFF.

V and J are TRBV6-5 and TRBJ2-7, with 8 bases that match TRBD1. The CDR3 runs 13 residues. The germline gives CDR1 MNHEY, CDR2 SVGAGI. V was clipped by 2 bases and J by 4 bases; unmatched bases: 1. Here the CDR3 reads CASSYRTGYEQYF. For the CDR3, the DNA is TGTGCCAGCAGTTACCGGACAGGGTACGAGCAGTACTTC.

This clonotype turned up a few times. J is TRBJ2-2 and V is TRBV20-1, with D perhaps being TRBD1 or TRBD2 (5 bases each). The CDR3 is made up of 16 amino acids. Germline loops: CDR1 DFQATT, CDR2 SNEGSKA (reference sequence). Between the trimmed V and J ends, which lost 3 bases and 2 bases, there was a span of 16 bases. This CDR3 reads CSARYTGTENTGELFF. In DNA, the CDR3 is TGCAGTGCTAGGTATACCGGGACGGAAAACACCGGGGAGCTGTTTTTT.

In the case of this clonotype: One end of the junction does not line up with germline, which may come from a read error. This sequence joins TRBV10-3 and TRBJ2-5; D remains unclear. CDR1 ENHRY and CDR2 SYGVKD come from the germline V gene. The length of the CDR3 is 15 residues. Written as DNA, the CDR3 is TGTTCCATCAGTACCTCCACGGATTTACAAGAGACCCAGTACTTC. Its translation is CSISTSTDLQETQYF.

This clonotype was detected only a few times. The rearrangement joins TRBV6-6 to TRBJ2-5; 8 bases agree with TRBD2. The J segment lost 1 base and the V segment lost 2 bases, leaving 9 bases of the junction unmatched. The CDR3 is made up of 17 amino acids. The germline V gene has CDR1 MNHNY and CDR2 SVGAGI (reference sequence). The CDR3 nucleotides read TGTGCCAGCAGTTACCGAACCGGGACTAGAGGCCAAGAGACCCAGTACTTC. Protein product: CASSYRTGTRGQETQYF.

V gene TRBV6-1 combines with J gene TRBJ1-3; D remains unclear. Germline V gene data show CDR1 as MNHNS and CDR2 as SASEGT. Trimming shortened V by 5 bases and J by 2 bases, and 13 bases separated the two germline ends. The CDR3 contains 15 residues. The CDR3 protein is CASSTISVAGNTIYF. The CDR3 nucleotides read TGTGCCAGCAGTACCATTAGTGTCGCTGGAAACACCATATATTTT.

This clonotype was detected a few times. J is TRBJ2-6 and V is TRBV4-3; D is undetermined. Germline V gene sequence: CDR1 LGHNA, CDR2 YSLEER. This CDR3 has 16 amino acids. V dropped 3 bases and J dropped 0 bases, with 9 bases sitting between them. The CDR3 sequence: CASSQVGNSGANVLTF. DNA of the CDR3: TGCGCCAGCAGCCAGGTCGGAAACTCTGGGGCCAACGTCCTGACTTTC.

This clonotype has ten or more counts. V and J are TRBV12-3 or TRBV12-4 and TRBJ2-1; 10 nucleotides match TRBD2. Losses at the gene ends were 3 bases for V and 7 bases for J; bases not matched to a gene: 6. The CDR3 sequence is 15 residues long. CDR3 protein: CASSFVSGGRNEQFF. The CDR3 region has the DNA TGTGCCAGCAGTTTCGTTAGCGGGGGGAGAAATGAGCAGTTCTTC.

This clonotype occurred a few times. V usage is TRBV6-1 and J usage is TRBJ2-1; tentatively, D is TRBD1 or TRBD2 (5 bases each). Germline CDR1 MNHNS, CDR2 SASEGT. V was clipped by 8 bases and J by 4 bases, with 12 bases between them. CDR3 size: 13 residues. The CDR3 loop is CASRDEDYNEQFF. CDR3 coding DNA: TGTGCCAGCCGGGACGAGGATTACAATGAGCAGTTCTTC.

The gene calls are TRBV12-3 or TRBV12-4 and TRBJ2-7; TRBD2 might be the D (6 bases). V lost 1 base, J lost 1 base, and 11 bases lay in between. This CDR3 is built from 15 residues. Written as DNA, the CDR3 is TGTGCCAGCAGTTTAGAGTTTGCGGGGTCCTACGAGCAGTACTTC. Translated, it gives CASSLEFAGSYEQYF.

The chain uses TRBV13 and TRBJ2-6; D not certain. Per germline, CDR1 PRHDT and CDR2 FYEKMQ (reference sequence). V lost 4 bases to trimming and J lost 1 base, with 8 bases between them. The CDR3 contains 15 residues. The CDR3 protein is CASSSEPSGANVLTF. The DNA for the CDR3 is TGTGCCAGCAGCTCCGAGCCTTCTGGGGCCAACGTCCTGACTTTC. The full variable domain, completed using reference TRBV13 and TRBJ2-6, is AAGVIQSPRHLIKEKRETATLKCYPIPRHDTVYWYQQGPGQDPQFLISFYEKMQSDKGSIPDRFSAQQFSDYHSELNMSSLELGDSALYFCASSSEPSGANVLTFGAGSRLTVL.

CDR3 protein: CASSAPGGPDTQYF. The CDR3 DNA follows: TGTGCCAGCAGCGCCCCCGGGGGTCCAGATACGCAGTATTTT. The chain joins TRBV7-1 to TRBJ2-3, with D possibly matching TRBD2 (6 bases). TRBV7-1 is an ORF, with its function uncertain. The CDR3 extends over 14 amino acids. Deletions cut 5 bases from V and 4 bases from J, with 13 bases between.

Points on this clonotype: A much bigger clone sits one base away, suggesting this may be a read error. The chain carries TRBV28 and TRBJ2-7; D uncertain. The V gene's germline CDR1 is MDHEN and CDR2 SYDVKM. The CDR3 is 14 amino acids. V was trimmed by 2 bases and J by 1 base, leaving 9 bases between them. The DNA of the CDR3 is TGTGCCAGCAGTTTAGGTAGCAATTCCTACGAGCAGTACGTC. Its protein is CASSLGSNSYEQYV.

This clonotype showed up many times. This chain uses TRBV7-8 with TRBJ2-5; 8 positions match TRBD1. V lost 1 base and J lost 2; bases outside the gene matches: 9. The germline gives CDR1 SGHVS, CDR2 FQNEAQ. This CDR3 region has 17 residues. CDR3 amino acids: CASSLGGTGDFQETQYF. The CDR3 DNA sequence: TGTGCCAGCAGCTTAGGAGGGACAGGAGATTTTCAAGAGACCCAGTACTTC.

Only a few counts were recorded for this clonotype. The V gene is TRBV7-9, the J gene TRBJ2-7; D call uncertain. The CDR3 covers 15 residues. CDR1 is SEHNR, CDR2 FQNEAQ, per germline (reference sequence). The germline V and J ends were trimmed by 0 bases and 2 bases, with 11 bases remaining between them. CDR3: CASSLAANVPYEQYF. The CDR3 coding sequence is TGTGCCAGCAGCTTAGCGGCAAATGTTCCCTACGAGCAGTACTTC.

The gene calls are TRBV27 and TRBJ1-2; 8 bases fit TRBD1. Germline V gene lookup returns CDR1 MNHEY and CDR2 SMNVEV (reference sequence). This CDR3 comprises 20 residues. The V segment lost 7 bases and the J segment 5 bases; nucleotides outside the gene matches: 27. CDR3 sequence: CASMLSSQGASVLAFYGYTF. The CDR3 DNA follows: TGTGCCAGCATGTTAAGTTCCCAGGGGGCGAGTGTGTTAGCTTTTTATGGCTACACCTTC.

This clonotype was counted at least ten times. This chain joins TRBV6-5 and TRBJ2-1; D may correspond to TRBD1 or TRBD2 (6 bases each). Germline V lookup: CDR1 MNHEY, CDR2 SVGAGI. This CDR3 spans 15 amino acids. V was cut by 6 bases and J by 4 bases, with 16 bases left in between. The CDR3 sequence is CASRGRRGYYNEQFF. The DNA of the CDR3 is TGTGCCAGCAGGGGTCGGAGGGGGTATTACAATGAGCAGTTCTTC.

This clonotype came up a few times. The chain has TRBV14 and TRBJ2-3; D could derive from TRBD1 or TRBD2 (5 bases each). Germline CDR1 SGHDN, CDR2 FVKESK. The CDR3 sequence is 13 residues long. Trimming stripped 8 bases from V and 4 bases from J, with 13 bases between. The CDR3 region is CASPGTIADTQYF. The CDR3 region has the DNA TGTGCCAGCCCCGGGACCATAGCAGATACGCAGTATTTT.

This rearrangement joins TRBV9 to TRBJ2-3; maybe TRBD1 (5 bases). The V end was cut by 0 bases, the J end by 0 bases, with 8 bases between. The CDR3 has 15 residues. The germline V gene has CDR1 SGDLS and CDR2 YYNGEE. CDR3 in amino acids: CASSVGQTSTDTQYF. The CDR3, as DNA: TGTGCCAGCAGCGTAGGACAGACGAGCACAGATACGCAGTATTTT.

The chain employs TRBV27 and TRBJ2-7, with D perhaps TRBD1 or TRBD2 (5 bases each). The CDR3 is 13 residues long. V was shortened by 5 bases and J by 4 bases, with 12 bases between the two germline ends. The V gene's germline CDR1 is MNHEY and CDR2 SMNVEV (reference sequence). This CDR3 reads CASSPGPEYEQYV. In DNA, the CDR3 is TGTGCCAGCAGTCCGGGGCCAGAGTACGAGCAGTACGTC.